This T cell receptor beta chain is drawn from a study of T-cell memory formation after mild COVID-19. Study results and caveats: Confirmation of SARS-CoV-2 specificity was lacking for second-wave clones peaking day 37.

With respect to this clonotype: What it binds is not known.

V was clipped by 10 bases and J by 2 bases, with 17 bases between them. CDR3 length: 14 amino acids. Germline values: CDR1 SEHNR, CDR2 FQNEAQ (reference sequence). TCRdb called the 5' RACE reads again in MiXCR, with one record for every CDR3 protein. The profile covers roughly 610,000 distinct CDR3 sequences, with around a sixth appearing a single time and 8.1% taken by the ten largest. This rearrangement joins TRBV7-9 to TRBJ2-5; D gene ambiguous. The sequence came from an adult woman who had mild COVID-19 (a few samples of this study predate the infection). Cell type and time point are not known. Sequenced sample: PBMCs or a T cell subset sorted from them (not recorded which). CDR3 DNA: TGTGCCACCGATAGGGTAGGCCGACAAGAGACCCAGTACTTC. Translating it yields CATDRVGRQETQYF.